Reported below is one TCR beta chain. The antigen is undetermined. The data are from a study of CD4+ T cells in melanoma. Findings and caveats of the study: Neoantigen-specific CD4+ T cells in melanoma reportedly had diverse differentiation states.

Here immunoSEQ multiplex PCR was the method, and the copy in TCRdb shows in-frame clones only, minus some. The sample lists about 140,000 clones, 80% to 95% seen once, with over 1.5% in the top ten. This CDR3 has 14 amino acids. Looked up from germline, CDR1 is SGHRS and CDR2 is YFSETQ. Deletions cut 6 bases from V and 2 bases from J, with 11 bases between. The clonotype comes from a human donor with melanoma. The gene calls are TRBV5-1 and TRBJ2-2; unclear D gene. CDR3 sequence (DNA): TGCGCCAGCATGACCCAGCAAAACACCGGGGAGCTGTTTTTT. Its protein product is CASMTQQNTGELFF.